The following is a T cell receptor (beta chain) sequence with its context. The hepatocellular carcinoma nodule was sampled at distinct, geographically separated regions. Only in-frame clones appear in the TCRdb table, and some are missing; sequencing was by immunoSEQ multiplex PCR. The profile covers approximately 6,700 clones, with roughly half appearing a single time and approximately 15% taken by the ten largest. The source of the sample is a study of intratumoral heterogeneity in liver cancer. V dropped 0 bases and J dropped 0 bases, with 9 bases sitting between them. The CDR3 has 15 residues. From germline, CDR1 is SGHNT and CDR2 YYREEE (reference sequence).

The starting material was tumor tissue, obtained before any cancer treatment. This rearrangement joins TRBV5-4 to TRBJ1-1; perhaps TRBD1 as D (5 bases). The TCR sequence derives from a man between 65 and 85 years old with hepatocellular carcinoma. CDR3 nucleotides: TGTGCCAGCAGCTTGGGCAAGGGGCTGAACACTGAAGCTTTCTTT. It specifies CASSLGKGLNTEAFF.